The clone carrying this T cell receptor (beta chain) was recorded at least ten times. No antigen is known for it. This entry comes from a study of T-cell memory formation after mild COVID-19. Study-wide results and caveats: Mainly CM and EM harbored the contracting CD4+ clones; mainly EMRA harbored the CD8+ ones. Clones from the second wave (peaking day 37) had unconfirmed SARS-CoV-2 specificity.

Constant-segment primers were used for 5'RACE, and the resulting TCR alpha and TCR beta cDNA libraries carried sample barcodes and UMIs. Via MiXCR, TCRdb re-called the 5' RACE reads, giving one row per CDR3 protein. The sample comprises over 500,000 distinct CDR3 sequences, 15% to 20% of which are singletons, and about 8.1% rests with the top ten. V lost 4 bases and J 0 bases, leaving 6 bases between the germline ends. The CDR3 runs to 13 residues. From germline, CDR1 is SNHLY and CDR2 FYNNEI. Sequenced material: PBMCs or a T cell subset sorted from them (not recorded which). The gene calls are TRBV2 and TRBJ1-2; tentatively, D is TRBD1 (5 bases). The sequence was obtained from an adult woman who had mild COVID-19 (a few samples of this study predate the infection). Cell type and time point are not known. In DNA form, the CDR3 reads TGTGCCAGCAGTGGACAGTCTAACTATGGCTACACCTTC. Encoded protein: CASSGQSNYGYTF. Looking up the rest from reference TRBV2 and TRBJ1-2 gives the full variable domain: EPEVTQTPSHQVTQMGQEVILRCVPISNHLYFYWYRQILGQKVEFLVSFYNNEISEKSEIFDDQFSVERPDGSNFTLKIRSTKLEDSAMYFCASSGQSNYGYTFGSGTRLTVV.